This TCR beta chain was found in a study of shared clonotypes between healthy human individuals. For the study at large: Donors had three CD4 naive, three CD4 memory, two CD8 naive and one CD8 memory plate apiece.

Germline lookup yields CDR1 SGHTA and CDR2 FQGNSA. The CDR3 extends over 17 amino acids. V was cut by 5 bases and J by 7 bases, with 24 bases left in between. Clones were sequenced by immunoSEQ multiplex PCR, and TCRdb holds only the in-frame ones, with some missing. The profile shows around 1.5 million clones, under 99% of them singletons. Study conclusions and caveats: Relative to their counterparts shared across all four donors, non-shared clonotypes exhibited diminished generation probabilities.

On this clone itself: The antigen remains undetermined.

The healthy adult donors were HIV-negative and reported no recent acute infections or vaccinations. The sequencing input was naive CD4+ T cells sorted from blood. Regarding subset: CD45RA+ positively selected. The chain carries TRBV7-2 and TRBJ2-1; a possible D gene is TRBD2 (6 bases). This TCR was recovered from a man younger than 40 in good health. CDR3 sequence reads: CASSPAGTGRVVNEQFF. In nucleotides, the CDR3 is TGTGCCAGCAGCCCCGCCGGGACCGGGAGAGTGGTAAATGAGCAGTTCTTC.